This T cell receptor (beta chain) originates from a study of graft-versus-host responses after intestinal transplantation. Study-wide results and caveats: Circulating GvH clone levels at their peak were associated with HvG declines (early post-transplant).

Concerning this clone: Its antigen is not identified.

In germline, CDR1 is MGHRA, CDR2 YSYEKL. The CDR3 consists of 14 residues. The ends lost 3 bases at V and 5 bases at J; junction bases unmatched: 5. Profiled with immunoSEQ multiplex PCR; TCRdb holds only in-frame clones, not every one. The table records roughly 99,000 clones, 92% of them present only once. Specimen: unstimulated CD8+ T cells sorted from spleen or lymph node cells, collected before transplant. This TCR was recovered from a human donor who was the organ donor for an intestinal transplant. The V call is TRBV4-1, the J call TRBJ1-2, with 8 positions matching TRBD1. CDR3 nucleotides: TGCGCCAGCAGCCAGCCCACAGGGGGTTATGGCTACACCTTC. Translation: CASSQPTGGYGYTF.